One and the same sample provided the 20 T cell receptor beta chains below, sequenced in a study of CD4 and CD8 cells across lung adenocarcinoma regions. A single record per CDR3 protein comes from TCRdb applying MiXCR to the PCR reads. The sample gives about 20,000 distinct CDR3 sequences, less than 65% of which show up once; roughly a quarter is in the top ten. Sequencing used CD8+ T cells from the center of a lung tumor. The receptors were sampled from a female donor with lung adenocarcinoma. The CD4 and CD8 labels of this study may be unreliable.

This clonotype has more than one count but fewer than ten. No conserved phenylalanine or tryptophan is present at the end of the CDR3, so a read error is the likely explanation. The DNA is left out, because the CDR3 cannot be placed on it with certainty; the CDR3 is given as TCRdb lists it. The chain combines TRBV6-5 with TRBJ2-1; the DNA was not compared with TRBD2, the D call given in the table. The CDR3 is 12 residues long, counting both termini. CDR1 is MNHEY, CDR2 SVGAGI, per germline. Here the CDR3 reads CASSIPHRTSGR.

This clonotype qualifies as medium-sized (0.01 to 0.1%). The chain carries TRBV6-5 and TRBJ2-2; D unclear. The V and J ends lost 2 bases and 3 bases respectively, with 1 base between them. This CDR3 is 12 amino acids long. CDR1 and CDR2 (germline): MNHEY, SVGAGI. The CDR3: CASSYDTGELFF. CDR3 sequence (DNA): TGTGCCAGCAGTTACGACACCGGGGAGCTGTTTTTT.

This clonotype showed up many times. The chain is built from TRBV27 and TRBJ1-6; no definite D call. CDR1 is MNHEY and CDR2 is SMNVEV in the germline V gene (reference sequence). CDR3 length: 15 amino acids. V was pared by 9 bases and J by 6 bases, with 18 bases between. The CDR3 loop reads CARGNPLTINSPLHF. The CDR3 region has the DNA TGTGCCAGGGGGAACCCTTTGACTATTAATTCACCCCTCCACTTT.

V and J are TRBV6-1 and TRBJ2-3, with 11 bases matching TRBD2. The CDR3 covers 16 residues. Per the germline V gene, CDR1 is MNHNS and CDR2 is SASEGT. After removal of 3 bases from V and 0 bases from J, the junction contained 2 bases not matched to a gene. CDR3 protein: CASSDLAGGSTDTQYF. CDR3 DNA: TGTGCCAGCAGTGATTTAGCGGGGGGGAGCACAGATACGCAGTATTTT.

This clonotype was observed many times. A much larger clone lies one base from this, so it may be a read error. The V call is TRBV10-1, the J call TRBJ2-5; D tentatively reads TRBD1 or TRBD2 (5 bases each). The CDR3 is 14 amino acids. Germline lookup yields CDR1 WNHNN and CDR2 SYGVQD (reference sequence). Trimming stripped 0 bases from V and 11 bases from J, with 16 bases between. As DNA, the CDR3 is TGCGCCAGCAGTGAGTCCTTCAGGGACCATGAGCAGTACTTC. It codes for CASSESFRDHEQYF.

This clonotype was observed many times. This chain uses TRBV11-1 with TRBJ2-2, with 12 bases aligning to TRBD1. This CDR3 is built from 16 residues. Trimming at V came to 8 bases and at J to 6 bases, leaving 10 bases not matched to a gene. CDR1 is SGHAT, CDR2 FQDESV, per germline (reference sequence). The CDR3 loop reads CASAPGQGARSGELFF. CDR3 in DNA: TGTGCCAGCGCCCCGGGACAGGGGGCGCGCTCCGGGGAGCTGTTTTTT.

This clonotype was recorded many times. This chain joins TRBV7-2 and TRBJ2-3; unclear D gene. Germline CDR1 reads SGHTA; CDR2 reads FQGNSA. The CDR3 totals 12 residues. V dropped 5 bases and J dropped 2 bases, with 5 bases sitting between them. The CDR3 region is CASSPYTDTQYF. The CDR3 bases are TGTGCCAGCAGCCCCTACACAGATACGCAGTATTTT.

CDR3 region: CSARGGGLYGYTF. CDR3 DNA: TGCAGTGCTAGGGGGGGGGGCTTATATGGCTACACCTTC. This sequence joins TRBV20-1 and TRBJ1-2; D perhaps matches TRBD1 (6 bases). CDR3 length: 13 amino acids. Germline loops: CDR1 DFQATT, CDR2 SNEGSKA (reference sequence). With 3 bases removed from V and 5 bases from J, the gap between germline ends came to 13 bases.

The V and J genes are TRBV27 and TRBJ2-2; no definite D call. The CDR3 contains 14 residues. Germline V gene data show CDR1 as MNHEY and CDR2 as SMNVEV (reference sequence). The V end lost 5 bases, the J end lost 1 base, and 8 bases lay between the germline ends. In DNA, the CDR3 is TGTGCCAGCAGTATAAACAGGAACACCGGGGAGCTGTTTTTT. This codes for CASSINRNTGELFF.

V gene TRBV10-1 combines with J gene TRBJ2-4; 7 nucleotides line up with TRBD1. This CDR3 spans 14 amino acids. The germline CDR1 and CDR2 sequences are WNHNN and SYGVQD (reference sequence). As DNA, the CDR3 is TGCGGCGGCAGGGGGTTGTGGGCCACAGACACTCAGTACTTC. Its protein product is CGGRGLWATDTQYF.

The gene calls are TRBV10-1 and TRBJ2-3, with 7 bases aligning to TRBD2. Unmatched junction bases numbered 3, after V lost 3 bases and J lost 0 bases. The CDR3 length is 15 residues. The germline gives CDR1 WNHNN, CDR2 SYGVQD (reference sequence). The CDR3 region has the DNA TGCGCCAGCAGTGACATAGCGGGTAGCACAGATACGCAGTATTTT. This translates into CASSDIAGSTDTQYF.

Here the CDR3 DNA reads TGTGCCAGCAGTGAAGGAACCGGCGATGAGCAGTTCTTC. Translation gives CASSEGTGDEQFF. V usage is TRBV6-1 and J usage is TRBJ2-1; unclear D gene. With 1 base removed from V and 8 bases from J, the gap between germline ends came to 9 bases. The CDR3 length is 13 residues. Germline assignment: CDR1 MNHNS and CDR2 SASEGT.

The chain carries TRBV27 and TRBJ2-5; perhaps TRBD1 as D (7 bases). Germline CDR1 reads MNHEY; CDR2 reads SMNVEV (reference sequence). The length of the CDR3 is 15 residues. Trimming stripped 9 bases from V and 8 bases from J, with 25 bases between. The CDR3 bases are TGTGCCAGGGGGCAGGGGGGCCGTCTCCCAGATACCCAGTACTTC. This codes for CARGQGGRLPDTQYF.

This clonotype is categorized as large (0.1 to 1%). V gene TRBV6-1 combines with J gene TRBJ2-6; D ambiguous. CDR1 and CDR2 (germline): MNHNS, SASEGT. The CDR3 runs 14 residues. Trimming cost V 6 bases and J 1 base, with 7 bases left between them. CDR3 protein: CASREPSGANVLTF. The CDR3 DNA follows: TGTGCCAGCAGGGAGCCGTCTGGGGCCAACGTCCTGACTTTC.

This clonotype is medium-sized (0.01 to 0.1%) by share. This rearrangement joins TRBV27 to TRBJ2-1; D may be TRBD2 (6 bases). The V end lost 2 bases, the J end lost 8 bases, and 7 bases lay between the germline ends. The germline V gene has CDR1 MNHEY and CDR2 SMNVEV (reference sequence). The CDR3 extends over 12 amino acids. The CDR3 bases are TGTGCCAGCAGTTTACCGGGGGATGAGCAGTTCTTC. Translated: CASSLPGDEQFF.

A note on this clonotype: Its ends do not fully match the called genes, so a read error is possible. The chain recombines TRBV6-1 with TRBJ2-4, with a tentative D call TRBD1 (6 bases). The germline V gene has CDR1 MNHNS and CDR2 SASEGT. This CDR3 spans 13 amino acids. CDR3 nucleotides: TGCGCCTGGGGGCTGAGAGCCACAAACACGCAGTACTTC. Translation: CAWGLRATNTQYF.

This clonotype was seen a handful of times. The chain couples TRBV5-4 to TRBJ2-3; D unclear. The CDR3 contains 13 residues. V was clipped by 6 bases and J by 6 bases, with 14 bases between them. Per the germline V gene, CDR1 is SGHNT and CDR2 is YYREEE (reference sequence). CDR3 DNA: TGTGCCAGCAAAATGACCGTCACGGATACGCAGTATTTT. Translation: CASKMTVTDTQYF.

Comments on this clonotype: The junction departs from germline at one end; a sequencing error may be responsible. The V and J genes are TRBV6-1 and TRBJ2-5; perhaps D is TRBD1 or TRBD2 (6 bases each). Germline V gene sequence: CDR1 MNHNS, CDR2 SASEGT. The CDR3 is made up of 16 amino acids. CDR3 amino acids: CASAGHGGRDQETQYF. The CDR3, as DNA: TGTGCCAGCGCGGGCCACGGGGGCCGGGACCAAGAGACTCAGTACTTC.

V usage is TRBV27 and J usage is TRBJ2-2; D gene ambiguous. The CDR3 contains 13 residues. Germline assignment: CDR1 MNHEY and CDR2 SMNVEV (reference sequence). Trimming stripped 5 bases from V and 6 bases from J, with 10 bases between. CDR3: CASSGWLAGELFF. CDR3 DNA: TGTGCCAGCAGTGGTTGGTTGGCCGGGGAGCTGTTTTTT.

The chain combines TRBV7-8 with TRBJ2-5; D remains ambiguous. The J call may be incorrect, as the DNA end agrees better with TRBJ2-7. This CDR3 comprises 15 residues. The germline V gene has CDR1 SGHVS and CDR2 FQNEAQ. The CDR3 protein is CASSSRGGVSYEQYF. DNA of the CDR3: TGTGCCAGCAGCTCCCGAGGCGGAGTATCCTACGAGCAGTACTTC.